This T cell receptor beta chain was captured by sequencing in a study of blood T cell repertoires in COVID-19. In the study overall: Material from acute and convalescent COVID-19 was sourced from the United States, Italy and Spain.

This CDR3 contains 14 residues. Germline loops: CDR1 SNHLY, CDR2 FYNNEI. V lost 3 bases, J lost 1 base, and 9 bases lay in between. Authors' data handling: Cell counts per sample came from amplifying reference gene primers. Data came from immunoSEQ multiplex PCR; TCRdb stores just in-frame clones and leaves some out. Clone size and the V and J calls come from that table; the DNA yielded D and trimming. Of more than 65,000 clones listed, 65% to 85% are singletons. The clonotype comes from a man in his fifties or sixties with active or convalescent COVID-19. Material for sequencing was peripheral blood. The rearrangement uses TRBV2 and TRBJ1-2; the D is unclear. CDR3 DNA sequence: TGTGCCAGCAGTGAGTCTACAGATAACTATGGCTACACCTTC. Translation gives CASSESTDNYGYTF.